This T cell receptor (beta chain) is from a study of T cell repertoires in cytomegalovirus infection. Findings and caveats of the study: In two of eight donors, the top clonotype was HLA-C-restricted CMV-specific.

This CDR3 region has 14 residues. V dropped 1 base and J dropped 0 bases, with 7 bases sitting between them. Germline V CDR1 and CDR2: LNHDA, SQIVND (reference sequence). TCRdb reprocessed the reads with MiXCR, giving one entry per CDR3 protein. The table includes 300,000 or so distinct CDR3 sequences, under 30% detected once. A word on this clonotype: Its antigen is undetermined.

Sequenced material: PBMCs. This rearrangement joins TRBV19 to TRBJ2-7, with D hard to call. The sequence derives from a human donor in good health (CMV status not recorded). Some clones in this sample may be carry-over from other donors' samples. The CDR3 DNA follows: TGTGCCAGTAGTATAGCCATTAGCTCCTACGAGCAGTACTTC. Amino acid sequence: CASSIAISSYEQYF.